This T cell receptor (beta chain) was profiled in a study of OX40 agonist ivuxolimab in advanced cancers. Study information: A diagnosis of hepatocellular carcinoma, melanoma, renal cell or head and neck cancer was present in dose-escalation patients. Whole-study findings and limits: Relatively little clonal expansion, among the lowest observed, appeared in partial responders at 0.1-3.0 mg/kg.

CDR3 length equals 15 residues. Germline values: CDR1 MNHEY, CDR2 SVGAGI. Trimming cost V 0 bases and J 6 bases; bases outside gene matches: 4. Measured with immunoSEQ multiplex PCR; TCRdb has only the in-frame clones, and not every one. The sample lists about 79,000 clones; 88% were seen once. Note on this clone: Its antigen is currently unknown.

V usage is TRBV6-5 and J usage is TRBJ2-3, with 9 bases that match TRBD2. This receptor was obtained from an adult with an advanced solid tumor such as melanoma, head and neck, liver or kidney cancer. The sequences come from CD4+ or CD8+ T cells sorted from blood, collected in a trial of the OX40 agonist ivuxolimab. The CDR3 loop reads CASSYSSGSADTQYF. The CDR3 nucleotides read TGTGCCAGCAGTTACTCTAGCGGGAGTGCGGATACGCAGTATTTT.